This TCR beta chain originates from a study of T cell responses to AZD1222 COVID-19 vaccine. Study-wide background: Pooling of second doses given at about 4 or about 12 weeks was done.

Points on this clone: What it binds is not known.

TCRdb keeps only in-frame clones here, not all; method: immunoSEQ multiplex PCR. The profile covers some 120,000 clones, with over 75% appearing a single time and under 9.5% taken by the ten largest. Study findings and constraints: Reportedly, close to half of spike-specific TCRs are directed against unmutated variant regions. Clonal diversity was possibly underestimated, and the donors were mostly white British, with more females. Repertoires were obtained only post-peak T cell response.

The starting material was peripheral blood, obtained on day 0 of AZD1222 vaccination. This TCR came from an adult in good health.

Here the CDR3 DNA reads TGTGCCAGCAGCTTAGCCGGGGGAGAAACTGAAGCTTTCTTT. Translation gives CASSLAGGETEAFF. J is TRBJ1-1 and V is TRBV11-2; the D gene is possibly TRBD1 (5 bases). Trimming removed 1 base at V and 5 bases at J, with 11 bases between. The CDR3 covers 14 residues. CDR1 SGHAT and CDR2 FQNNGV come from the germline V gene.